Listed here is a single T cell receptor beta chain. Its antigen is undetermined. Clones were read by immunoSEQ multiplex PCR, and TCRdb kept only the in-frame ones, dropping some. The repertoire includes 250,000 to 300,000 clones, approximately 94% of them detected once, and 0.55% sits in the top ten. These data originate in a study of T cell responses to AZD1222 COVID-19 vaccine. Per the germline V gene, CDR1 is SGHVS and CDR2 is FNYEAQ. The CDR3 length is 17 residues. With 1 base clipped from V and 9 bases from J, the junction kept 13 bases outside the gene matches. Study-wide findings and caveats: At baseline, seropositivity was found in only a handful of AZD1222 recipients. With dominance at 160-218 and 743-854, vaccine-associated CD4 TCRs spanned spike. Mostly white British, mostly female donors; authors suggested clonal diversity may be underestimated.

The sequences come from peripheral blood, collected 28 days after the second AZD1222 dose. The rearrangement joins TRBV7-6 to TRBJ2-1, with TRBD2 identical over 9 bases. This receptor was identified in an adult who received the AZD1222 COVID-19 vaccine. In DNA form, the CDR3 reads TGTGCCAGCAGCTTAGATGTGGTAGCGGGGGAGACCGGTGAGCAGTTCTTC. It encodes CASSLDVVAGETGEQFF.